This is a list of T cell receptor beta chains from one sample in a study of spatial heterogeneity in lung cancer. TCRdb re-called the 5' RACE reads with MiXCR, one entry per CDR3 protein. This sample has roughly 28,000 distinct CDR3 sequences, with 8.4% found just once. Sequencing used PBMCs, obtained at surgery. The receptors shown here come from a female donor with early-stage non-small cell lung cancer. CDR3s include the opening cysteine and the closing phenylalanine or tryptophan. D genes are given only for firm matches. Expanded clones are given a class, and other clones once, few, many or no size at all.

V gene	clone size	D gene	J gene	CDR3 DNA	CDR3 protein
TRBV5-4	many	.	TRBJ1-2	TGTGCCAGCAGCTTGTACACTACAAATGGCTACACCTTC	CASSLYTTNGYTF
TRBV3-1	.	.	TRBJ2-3	TGTGCCAGCAGCCAAGATATAGCGGACACAGATACGCAGTATTTT	CASSQDIADTDTQYF
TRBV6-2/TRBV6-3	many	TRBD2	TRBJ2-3	TGTGCCAGCAGTCCACCGGGACTAGCGGGAGGGCCCGAGGATACGCAGTATTTT	CASSPPGLAGGPEDTQYF
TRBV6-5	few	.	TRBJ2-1	TGTGCCAGCAGTCACAGGGTTTCCTACAATGAGCAGTTCTTC	CASSHRVSYNEQFF
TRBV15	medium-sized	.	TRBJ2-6	TGTGCCACCAGCAGAGACCTGGGCTCTGGGGCCAACGTCCTGACTTTC	CATSRDLGSGANVLTF
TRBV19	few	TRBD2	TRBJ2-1	TGTGCCAGTAGTATTGAAAGCGGGAGAATCTACAATGAGCAGTTCTTC	CASSIESGRIYNEQFF
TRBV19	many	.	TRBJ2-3	TGTGCCCTCCCCCGGACGGGAGATTGGCCAGATACGCAGTATTTT	CALPRTGDWPDTQYF
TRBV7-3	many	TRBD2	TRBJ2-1	TGTGCCAGCAGCCCCTCCGGGTTGACTAGCGGGAGCAATGAGCAGTTCTTC	CASSPSGLTSGSNEQFF
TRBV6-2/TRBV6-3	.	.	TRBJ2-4	TGTGCCAGCAGTTACGCAGGGGACAAAAACATTCAGTACTTC	CASSYAGDKNIQYF
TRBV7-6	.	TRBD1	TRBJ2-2	TGTGCCAGCAGCTTACGTCCGGGACAGGGGGCCGGGGAGCTGTTTTTT	CASSLRPGQGAGELFF
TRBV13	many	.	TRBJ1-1	TGTGCCAGCAGCCTCAGACACGACACTGAAGCTTTCTTT	CASSLRHDTEAFF
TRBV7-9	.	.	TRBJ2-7	TGTGCCAGCAGCCCCCTTTACAGGGTTGCCTACGAGCAGTACTTC	CASSPLYRVAYEQYF
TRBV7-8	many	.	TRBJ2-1	TGTGCCAGCAGCTTAGCGCCTCTACCAAGAGGCTACAATGAGCAGTTCTTC	CASSLAPLPRGYNEQFF
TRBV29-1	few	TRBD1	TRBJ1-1	TGCAGCGGTGCAGGGGGGAACACTGAAGCTTTCTTT	CSGAGGNTEAFF
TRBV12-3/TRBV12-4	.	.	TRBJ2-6	TGTGCCAGCAGGCCATCTGGGGCCAACGTCCTGACTTTC	CASRPSGANVLTF
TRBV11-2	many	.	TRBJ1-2	TGTGCCAGCAGCCCACTACGTAACTATGGCTACACCTTC	CASSPLRNYGYTF
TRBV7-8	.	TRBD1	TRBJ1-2	TGTGCCAGCACCCCTAGGGGGCGGCAGGGTGGCTACACCTTC	CASTPRGRQGGYTF
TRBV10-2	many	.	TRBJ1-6	TGCGCCAGCAGTGAGGGAAGACAGTCACCCCTCCACTTT	CASSEGRQSPLHF
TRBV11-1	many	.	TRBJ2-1	TGTGCCAGCAGCTTAACCGGGGTATCCTACAATGAGCAGTTCTTC	CASSLTGVSYNEQFF
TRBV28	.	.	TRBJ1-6	TGTGCCAGCAGCCTCGATACCGGGACGTTAGGTTCACCCCTCCACTTT	CASSLDTGTLGSPLHF
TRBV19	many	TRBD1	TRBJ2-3	TGTGCCAGTAGTATGGCAGGGACAGGGGGGACAGATACGCAGTATTTT	CASSMAGTGGTDTQYF
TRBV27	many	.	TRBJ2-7	TGTGCCAGCAGCCGGGGAGGGGGCGCCTCTTCCGAGCAGTACTTC	CASSRGGGASSEQYF
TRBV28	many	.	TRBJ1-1	TGTGCCAGCAGCCGCAGGGTTAACACTGAAGCTTTCTTT	CASSRRVNTEAFF
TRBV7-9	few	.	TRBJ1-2	TGTGCCAGCAGCTCCAGGACAGAAGCGGCTGGCTACACCTTC	CASSSRTEAAGYTF
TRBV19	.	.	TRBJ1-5	TGTGCCAGTAGGCGGCAGGGGCAGAGCAATCAGCCCCAGCATTTT	CASRRQGQSNQPQHF
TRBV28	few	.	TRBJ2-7	TGTGCCAGCAGAGAAGAGTTCAGCGGCGAGCAGTACTTC	CASREEFSGEQYF
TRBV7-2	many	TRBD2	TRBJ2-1	TGTGCCAGCAGCTCGACTAGCGGGAGAGGGGAGCAGTTCTTC	CASSSTSGRGEQFF
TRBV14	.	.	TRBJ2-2	TGTGCCAGCAAAGGGCAGGCTAACACCGGGGAGCTGTTTTTT	CASKGQANTGELFF
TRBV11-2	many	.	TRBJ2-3	TGTGCCAGCAGCTTAGCGGGAGCCGGAGATACGCAGTATTTT	CASSLAGAGDTQYF
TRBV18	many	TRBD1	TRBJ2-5	TGTGCCAGCTCACCTACCGGGACAGGTCAAGAGACCCAGTACTTC	CASSPTGTGQETQYF
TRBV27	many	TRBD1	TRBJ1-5	TGTGCCAGCAGCCGGGACAGGGGGAGAGGGTGGCCCCAGCATTTT	CASSRDRGRGWPQHF
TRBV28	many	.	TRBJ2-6	TGTGCCAGCAGTTTAAGGGGGTCCGGGGCCAACGTCCTGACTTTC	CASSLRGSGANVLTF
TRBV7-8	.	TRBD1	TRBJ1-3	TGTGCCAGCATACCTACCGGGACAGTAAACTCTGGAAACACCATATATTTT	CASIPTGTVNSGNTIYF
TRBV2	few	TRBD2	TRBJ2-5	TGTGCCAGCAGTTACGGACTAGCGGGACAAGAGACCCAGTACTTC	CASSYGLAGQETQYF
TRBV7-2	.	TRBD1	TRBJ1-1	TGTGCCAGCAGCCCCGGACAGGGTGGCACTGAAGCTTTCTTT	CASSPGQGGTEAFF
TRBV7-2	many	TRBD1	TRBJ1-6	TGTGCCAGCAGCTTATCAGGGGGCTATAATTCACCCCTCCACTTT	CASSLSGGYNSPLHF
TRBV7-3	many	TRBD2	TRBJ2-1	TGTGCCAGCAGCACTAGCGGCCTTTACAATGAGCAGTTCTTC	CASSTSGLYNEQFF
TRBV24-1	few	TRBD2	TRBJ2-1	TGTGCCACCAGTGGGGCGGGAGGGCCATACAATGAGCAGTTCTTC	CATSGAGGPYNEQFF
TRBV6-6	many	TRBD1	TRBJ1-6	TGTGCCAGCAGTAACGGACAGGGTGCTTCACCCCTCCACTTT	CASSNGQGASPLHF
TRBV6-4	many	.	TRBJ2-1	TGTGCCAGCAGTGTTACTAGAGGCCTCGGAGAGCAGTTCTTC	CASSVTRGLGEQFF
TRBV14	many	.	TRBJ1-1	TGTGCCAGCAGCCGATGGACGGTCATGAACACTGAAGCTTTCTTT	CASSRWTVMNTEAFF
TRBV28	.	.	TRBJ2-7	TGTGCCAGCAGTTTATTTGGGGGGCGCACCTACGAGCAGTACTTC	CASSLFGGRTYEQYF
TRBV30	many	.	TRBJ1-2	TGTGCCTGGAGTGTACGTGGGGATGGCTACACCTTC	CAWSVRGDGYTF
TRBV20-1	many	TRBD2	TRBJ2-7	TGCAGTGCTGCCGGGACTAGTGGGCTCAGCTCCTACGAGCAGTACTTC	CSAAGTSGLSSYEQYF
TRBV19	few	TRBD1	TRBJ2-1	TGTGCCAGTAGTATAGTGGGGGGACAGGGCCGTCCCAATGAGCAGTTCTTC	CASSIVGGQGRPNEQFF
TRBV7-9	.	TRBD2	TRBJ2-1	TGTGCCAGCAGCTTAGGGGGGTCTAGCGGGTATTACAATGAGCAGTTCTTC	CASSLGGSSGYYNEQFF
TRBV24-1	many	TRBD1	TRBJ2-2	TGTGCCACCAGAGGACAGGGGGCTACCGGGGAGCTGTTTTTT	CATRGQGATGELFF
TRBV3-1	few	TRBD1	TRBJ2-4	TGTGCCAGCAGGCTTTCCGGGACAGGCGAGAACATTCAGTACTTC	CASRLSGTGENIQYF